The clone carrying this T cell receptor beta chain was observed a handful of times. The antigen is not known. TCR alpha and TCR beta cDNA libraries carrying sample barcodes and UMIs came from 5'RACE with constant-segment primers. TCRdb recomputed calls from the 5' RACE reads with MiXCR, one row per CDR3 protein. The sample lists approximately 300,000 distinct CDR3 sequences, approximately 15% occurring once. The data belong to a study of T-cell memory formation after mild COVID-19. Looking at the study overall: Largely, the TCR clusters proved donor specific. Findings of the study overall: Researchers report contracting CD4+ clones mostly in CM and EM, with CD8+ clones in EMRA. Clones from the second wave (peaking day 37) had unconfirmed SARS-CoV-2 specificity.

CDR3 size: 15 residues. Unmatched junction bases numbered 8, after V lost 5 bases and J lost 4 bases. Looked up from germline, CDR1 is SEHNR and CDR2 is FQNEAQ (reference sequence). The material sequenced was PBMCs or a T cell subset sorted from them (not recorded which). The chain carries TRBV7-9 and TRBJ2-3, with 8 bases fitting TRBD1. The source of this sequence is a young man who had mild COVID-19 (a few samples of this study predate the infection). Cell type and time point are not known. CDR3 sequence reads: CASSGALQGADTQYF. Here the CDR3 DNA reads TGTGCCAGCAGCGGCGCCCTACAGGGGGCAGATACGCAGTATTTT.